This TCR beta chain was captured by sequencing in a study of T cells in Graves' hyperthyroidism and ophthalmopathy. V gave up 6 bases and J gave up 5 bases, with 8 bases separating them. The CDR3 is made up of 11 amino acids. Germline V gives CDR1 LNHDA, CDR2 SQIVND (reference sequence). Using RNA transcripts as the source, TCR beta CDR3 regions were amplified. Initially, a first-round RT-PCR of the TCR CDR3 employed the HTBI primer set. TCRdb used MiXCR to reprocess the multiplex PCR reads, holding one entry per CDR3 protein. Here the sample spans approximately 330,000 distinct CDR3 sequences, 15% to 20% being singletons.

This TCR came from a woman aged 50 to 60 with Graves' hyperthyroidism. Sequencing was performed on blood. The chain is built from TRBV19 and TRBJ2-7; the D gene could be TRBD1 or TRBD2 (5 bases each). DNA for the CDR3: TGTGCCAGTAGGATGGGGGACGAGCAGTACTTC. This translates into CASRMGDEQYF.